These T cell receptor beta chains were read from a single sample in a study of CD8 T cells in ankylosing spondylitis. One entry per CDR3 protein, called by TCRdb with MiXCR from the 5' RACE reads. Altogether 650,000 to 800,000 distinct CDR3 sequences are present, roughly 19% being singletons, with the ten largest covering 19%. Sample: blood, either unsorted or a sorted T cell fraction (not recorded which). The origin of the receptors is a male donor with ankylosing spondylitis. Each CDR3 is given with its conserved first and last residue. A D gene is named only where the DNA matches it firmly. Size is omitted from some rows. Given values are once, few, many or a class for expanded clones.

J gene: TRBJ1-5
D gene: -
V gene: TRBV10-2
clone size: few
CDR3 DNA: TGCGCCAGCAGTGAGTCCAGACGCAATCAGCCCCAGCATTTT
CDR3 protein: CASSESRRNQPQHF

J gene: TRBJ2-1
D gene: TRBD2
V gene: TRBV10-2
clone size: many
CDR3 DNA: TGCGCCAGCAAGGAAGACCCGGGACTAGTGGATGAGCAGTTCTTC
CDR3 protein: CASKEDPGLVDEQFF

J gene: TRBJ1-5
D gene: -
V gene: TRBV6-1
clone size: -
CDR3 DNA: TGTGCCAGTGGGGGGGGCGCGGGCAATCAGCCCCAGCATTTT
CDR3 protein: CASGGGAGNQPQHF

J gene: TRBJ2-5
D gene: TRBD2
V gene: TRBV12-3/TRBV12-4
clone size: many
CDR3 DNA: TGTGCCAGCAGTTTGGGAGGGCAGCACTGGGAGACCCAGTACTTC
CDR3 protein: CASSLGGQHWETQYF

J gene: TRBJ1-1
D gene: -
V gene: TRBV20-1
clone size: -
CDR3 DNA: TGCAGTGCTAGAGCTCCCTCAGGACGACTGAACACTGAAGCTTTCTTT
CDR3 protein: CSARAPSGRLNTEAFF

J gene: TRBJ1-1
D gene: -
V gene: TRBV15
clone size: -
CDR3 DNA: TGTGCCACCAGCAGAGATCGGACGTTATGGAGCACTGAAGCTTTCTTT
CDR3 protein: CATSRDRTLWSTEAFF

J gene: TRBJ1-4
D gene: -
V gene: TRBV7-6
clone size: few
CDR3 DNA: TGTGCCAGCAGCTTAGAAGCAGGGCGGAATGAAAAACTGTTTTTT
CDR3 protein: CASSLEAGRNEKLFF

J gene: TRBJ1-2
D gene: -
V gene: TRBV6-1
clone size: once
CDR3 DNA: TGTGCCAGCAGTGAAGTCACACACTCCCTACCCTTC
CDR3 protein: CASSEVTHSLPF

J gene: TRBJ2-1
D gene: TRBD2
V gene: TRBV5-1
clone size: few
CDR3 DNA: TGCGCCAGCAGCTTGGTTGGACTAGCTGTCGATGAGCAGTTCTTC
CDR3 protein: CASSLVGLAVDEQFF

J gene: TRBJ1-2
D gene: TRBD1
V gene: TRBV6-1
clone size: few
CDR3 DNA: TGTGCCAGCAGCCGGGGGACAGTTAACTATGGCTACACCTTC
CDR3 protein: CASSRGTVNYGYTF

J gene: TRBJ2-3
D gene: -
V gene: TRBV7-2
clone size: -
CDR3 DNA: TGTGCCAGCAGCCCCCTGATGGGGGTGGGAGATACGCAGTATTTT
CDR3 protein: CASSPLMGVGDTQYF

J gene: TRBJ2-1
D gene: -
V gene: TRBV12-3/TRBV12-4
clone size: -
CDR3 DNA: TGTGCCAGCAGCATTGGGGGGTACTCCTACAATGAGCAGTTCTTC
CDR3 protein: CASSIGGYSYNEQFF

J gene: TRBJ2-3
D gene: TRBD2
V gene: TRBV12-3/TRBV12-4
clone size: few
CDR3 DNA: TGTGCCAGCAGCCCTGGGACTAGCGGGAGGGGTGATACGCAGTATTTT
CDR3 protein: CASSPGTSGRGDTQYF

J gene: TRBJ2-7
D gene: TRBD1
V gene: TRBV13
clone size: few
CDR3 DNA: TGTGCCAGCAGGGCCTCGGGGACAGGGCCTGGAGAGCAGTACTTC
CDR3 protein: CASRASGTGPGEQYF

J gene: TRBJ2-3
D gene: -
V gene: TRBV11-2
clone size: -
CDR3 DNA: TGTGCCAGCAGCTCCCGGATGCTAAGCGGAGATACGCAGTATTTT
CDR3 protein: CASSSRMLSGDTQYF

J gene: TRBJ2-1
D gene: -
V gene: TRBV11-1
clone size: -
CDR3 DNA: TGTGCCAGCAGCTTAGATAAGGCCCTAGGCTCAAACTACAATGAGCAGTTCTTC
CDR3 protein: CASSLDKALGSNYNEQFF

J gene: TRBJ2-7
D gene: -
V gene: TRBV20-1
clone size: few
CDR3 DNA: TGCAGTGCTAGACCCCTTACCAGCGGGTATTACGAGCAGTACTTC
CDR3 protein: CSARPLTSGYYEQYF

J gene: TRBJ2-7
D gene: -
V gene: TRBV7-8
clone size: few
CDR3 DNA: TGTGCCAGCAGCTTAGGACAGGAGACTCGTCGTGAGCAGTACTTC
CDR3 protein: CASSLGQETRREQYF

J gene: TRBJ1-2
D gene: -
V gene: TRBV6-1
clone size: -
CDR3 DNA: TGTGCCAGCAGTGAACCCAGGAGTAAGAATGGCTACACCTTC
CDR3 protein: CASSEPRSKNGYTF

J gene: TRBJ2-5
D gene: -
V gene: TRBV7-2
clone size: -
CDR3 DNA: TGTGCCAGCAGCCCCAGGGAAGGGTTTCAAGAGACCCAGTACTTC
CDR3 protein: CASSPREGFQETQYF

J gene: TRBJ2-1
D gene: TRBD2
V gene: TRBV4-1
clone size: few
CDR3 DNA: TGCGCCAGCAGCCAGGTGGGGACTAGTGGAGGAGATGAGCAGTTCTTC
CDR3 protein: CASSQVGTSGGDEQFF

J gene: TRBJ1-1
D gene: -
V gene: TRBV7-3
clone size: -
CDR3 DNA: TGTGCCAGCAGCGAAACGGGACAAAACACTGAAGCTTTCTTT
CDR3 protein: CASSETGQNTEAFF

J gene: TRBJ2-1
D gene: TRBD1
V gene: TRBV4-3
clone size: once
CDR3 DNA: TGCGCCAGCAGCCAGGACAGGGCTCGCAATGAGCAGTTCTTC
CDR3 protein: CASSQDRARNEQFF

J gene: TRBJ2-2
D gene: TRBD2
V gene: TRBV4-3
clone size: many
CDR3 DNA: TGCGCCAGCAGCCCTGGACTAGCGGGAGGTCCCGGGGAGCTGTTTTTT
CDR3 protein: CASSPGLAGGPGELFF

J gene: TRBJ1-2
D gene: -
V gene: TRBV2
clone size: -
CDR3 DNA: TGTGCCAGCAGTGACAGGAGTCGTGGCTACACCTTC
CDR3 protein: CASSDRSRGYTF

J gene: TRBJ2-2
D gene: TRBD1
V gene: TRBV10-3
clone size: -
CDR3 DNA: TGTGCCATCAGAAAAGGACAGGGCCTACCCATGAACACCGGGGAGCTGTTTTTT
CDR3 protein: CAIRKGQGLPMNTGELFF

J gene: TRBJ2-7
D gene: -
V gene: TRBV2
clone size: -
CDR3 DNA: TGTGCCAGCGGGTATAGCTACGAGCAGTACTTC
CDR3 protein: CASGYSYEQYF

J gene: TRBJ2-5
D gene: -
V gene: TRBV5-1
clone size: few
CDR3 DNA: TGCGCCAGCAGCTTGGGGTCGGGAAAAGAGACCCAGTACTTC
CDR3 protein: CASSLGSGKETQYF

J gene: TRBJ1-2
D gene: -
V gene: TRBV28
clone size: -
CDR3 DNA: TGTGCCAGCAGTCTGAGGGCGGGGACGGGGGGTTATGGCTACACCTTC
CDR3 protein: CASSLRAGTGGYGYTF

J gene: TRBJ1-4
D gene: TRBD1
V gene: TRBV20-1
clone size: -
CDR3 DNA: TGCAGTGCTAGAGTGTGGGGACAGGGTCCCGAAAAACTGTTTTTT
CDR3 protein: CSARVWGQGPEKLFF

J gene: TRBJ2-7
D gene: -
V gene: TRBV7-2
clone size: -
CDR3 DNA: TGTGCCAGCAGCTTAGCAGCCAGGGGCTCCTACGAGCAGTACTTC
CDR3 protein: CASSLAARGSYEQYF

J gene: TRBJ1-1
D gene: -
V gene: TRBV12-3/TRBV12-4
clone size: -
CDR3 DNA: TGTGCCAGCAGTTTAGACAGCCGAATGAACACTGAAGCTTTCTTT
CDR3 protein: CASSLDSRMNTEAFF

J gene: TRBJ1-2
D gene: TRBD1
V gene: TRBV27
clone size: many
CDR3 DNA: TGTGCCAGCAGTTTAAAGGTTCAGGGGGCGAAGGGCTATGGCTACACCTTC
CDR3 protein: CASSLKVQGAKGYGYTF

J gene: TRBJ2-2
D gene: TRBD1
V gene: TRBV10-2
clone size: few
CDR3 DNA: TGCGCCAGCAGGGACAGGGTAGCCGGGGAGCTGTTTTTT
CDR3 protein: CASRDRVAGELFF

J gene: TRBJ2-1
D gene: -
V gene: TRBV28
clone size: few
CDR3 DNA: TGTGCCAGCAGGGCGAGGGGGGGGGCCTTTATTGAGGCCTACAATGAGCAGTTCTTC
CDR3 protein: CASRARGGAFIEAYNEQFF

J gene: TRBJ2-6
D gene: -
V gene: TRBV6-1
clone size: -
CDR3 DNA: TGTGCCACCTTCCTTAGCTCTGGGGCCAACGTCCTGACTTTC
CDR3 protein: CATFLSSGANVLTF

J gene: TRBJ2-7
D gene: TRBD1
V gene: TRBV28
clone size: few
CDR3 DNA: TGTGCCAGCAGTTTATGGGACGGGGGACAGGGATTCTCCTACGAGCAGTACTTC
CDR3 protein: CASSLWDGGQGFSYEQYF

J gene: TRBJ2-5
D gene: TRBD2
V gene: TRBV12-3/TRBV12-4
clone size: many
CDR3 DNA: TGTGCCAGCAGTTCGCCAGGACTAGACCAAGAGACCCAGTACTTC
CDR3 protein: CASSSPGLDQETQYF

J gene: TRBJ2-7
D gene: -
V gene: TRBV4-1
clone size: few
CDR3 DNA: TGCGCCAGCAGCCAAGTGGTGTCGACGCACGAGCAGTACTTC
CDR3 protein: CASSQVVSTHEQYF

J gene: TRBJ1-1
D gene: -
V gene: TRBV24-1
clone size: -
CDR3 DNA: TGTGCCACCAGTGATTCCGGGACTGAAGCTTTCTTT
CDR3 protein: CATSDSGTEAFF

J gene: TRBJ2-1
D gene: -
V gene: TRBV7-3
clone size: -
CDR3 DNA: TGTGCCAGCAGCCCTTGGGGGGTCGGTGAGCAGTTCTTC
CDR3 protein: CASSPWGVGEQFF

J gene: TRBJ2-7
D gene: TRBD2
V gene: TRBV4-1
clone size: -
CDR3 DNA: TGCGCCAGCAGCCCCCGGGGGGCGGGGGGCGACTACGAGCAGTACTTC
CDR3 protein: CASSPRGAGGDYEQYF

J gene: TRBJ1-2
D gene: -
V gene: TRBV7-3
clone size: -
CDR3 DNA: TGTGCCAGCAGCCCCCGGGGGGGATTAGGCTACACCTTC
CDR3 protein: CASSPRGGLGYTF